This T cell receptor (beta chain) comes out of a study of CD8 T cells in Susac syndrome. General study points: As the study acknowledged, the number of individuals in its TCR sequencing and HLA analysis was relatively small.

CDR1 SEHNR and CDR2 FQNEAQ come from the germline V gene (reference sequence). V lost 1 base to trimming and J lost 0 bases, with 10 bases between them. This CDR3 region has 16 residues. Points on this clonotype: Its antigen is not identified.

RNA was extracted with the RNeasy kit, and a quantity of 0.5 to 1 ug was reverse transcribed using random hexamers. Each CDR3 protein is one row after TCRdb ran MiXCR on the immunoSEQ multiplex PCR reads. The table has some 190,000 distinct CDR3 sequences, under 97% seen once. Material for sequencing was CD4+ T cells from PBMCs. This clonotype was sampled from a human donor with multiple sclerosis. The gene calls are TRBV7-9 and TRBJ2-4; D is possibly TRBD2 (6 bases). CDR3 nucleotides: TGTGCCAGCAGCTTAGTTCCGGGACTAGCCAAAAACATTCAGTACTTC. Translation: CASSLVPGLAKNIQYF.